This T cell receptor beta chain stems from a study of T cells in Graves' hyperthyroidism and ophthalmopathy. The wider study: Peripheral blood was collected at initial diagnosis, before any treatment.

The V end lost 3 bases, the J end lost 8 bases, and 14 bases lay between the germline ends. Germline CDR1 is SNHLY and CDR2 is FYNNEI. The CDR3 totals 14 residues. This clonotype was detected ten times or more. Its specificity is not known. RNA transcripts gave rise to amplified TCR beta CDR3 regions. The TCR CDR3 was amplified in a first-round RT-PCR using the HTBI primer set. MiXCR, applied by TCRdb to the multiplex PCR reads, yields one record per CDR3 protein. This repertoire shows 300,000 to 450,000 distinct CDR3 sequences, more than 12% found once; its top ten account for about 33%. Findings and caveats of the study: It was a median approximately six months before onset that the model predicted ophthalmopathy.

The hyperthyroidism was newly diagnosed and had lasted under 2 months; the patients were aged 18 to 65. Using roughly 9.4 ml of fresh peripheral blood, PBMCs were prepared. Material for sequencing was blood. This receptor was taken from a woman younger than 45 with Graves' hyperthyroidism. The rearrangement links TRBV2 to TRBJ2-1, with no clear D. CDR3 bases: TGTGCCAGCAGTGAGAATAAAGGAATCCATGAGCAGTTCTTC. This sequence encodes CASSENKGIHEQFF.